The T cell receptor (beta chain) under discussion was sequenced for a study of cytomegalovirus exposure and HLA in healthy donors. Study context: Prior work identified 120 million or so unique TCR beta sequences in about 179 million T cells. Whole-study results and caveats: The study designated 150 or so TCR beta chains cytomegalovirus-associated. Reports credit the classifier with highly specific, highly sensitive diagnosis of cytomegalovirus status.

Researchers ran the PCR with 60 Vbeta and 13 Jbeta primers. Assay used: immunoSEQ multiplex PCR; TCRdb lists only in-frame clones, some missing. This sample carries about 110,000 clones, roughly 72% of them seen once, and the ten largest clones take around 7.4%. This clone was observed a handful of times. The target antigen is unknown. The CDR3 consists of 15 residues. V gave up 3 bases and J gave up 6 bases; unmatched junction bases: 2. CDR1 and CDR2 (germline): SGHRS, YFSETQ. V and J are TRBV5-1 and TRBJ2-1; 14 positions match TRBD2. The receptor comes from a man in his thirties or forties in good health and CMV-seronegative. Sequencing was done on a sample of PBMCs. The CDR3 DNA sequence: TGCGCCAGCAGCTCGGGACTAGCGGGAGTCAATGAGCAGTTCTTC. It specifies CASSSGLAGVNEQFF.